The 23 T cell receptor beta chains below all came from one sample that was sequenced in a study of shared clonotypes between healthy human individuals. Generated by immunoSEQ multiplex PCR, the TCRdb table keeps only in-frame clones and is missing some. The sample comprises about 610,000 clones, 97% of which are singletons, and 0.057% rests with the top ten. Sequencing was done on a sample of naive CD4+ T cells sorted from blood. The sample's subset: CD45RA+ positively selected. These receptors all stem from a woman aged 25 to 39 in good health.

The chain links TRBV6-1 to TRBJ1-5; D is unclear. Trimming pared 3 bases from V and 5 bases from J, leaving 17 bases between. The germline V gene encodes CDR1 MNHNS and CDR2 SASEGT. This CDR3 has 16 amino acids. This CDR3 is CASSDPRGGLDQPQHF. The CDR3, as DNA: TGTGCCAGCAGTGATCCCCGAGGAGGGCTGGATCAGCCCCAGCATTTT.

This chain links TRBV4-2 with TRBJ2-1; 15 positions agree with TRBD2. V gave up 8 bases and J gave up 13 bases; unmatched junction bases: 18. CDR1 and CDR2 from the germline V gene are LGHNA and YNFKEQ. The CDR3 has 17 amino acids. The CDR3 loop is CASRPVGPGLAGGLQFF. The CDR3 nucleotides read TGTGCCAGCCGACCGGTGGGGCCGGGACTAGCGGGAGGTTTACAGTTCTTC.

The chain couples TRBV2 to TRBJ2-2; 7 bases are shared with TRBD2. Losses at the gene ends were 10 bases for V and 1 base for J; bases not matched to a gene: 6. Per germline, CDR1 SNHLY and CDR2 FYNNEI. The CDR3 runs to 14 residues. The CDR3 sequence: CATQGGMNTGELFF. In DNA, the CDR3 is TGTGCCACCCAGGGAGGGATGAACACCGGGGAGCTGTTTTTT.

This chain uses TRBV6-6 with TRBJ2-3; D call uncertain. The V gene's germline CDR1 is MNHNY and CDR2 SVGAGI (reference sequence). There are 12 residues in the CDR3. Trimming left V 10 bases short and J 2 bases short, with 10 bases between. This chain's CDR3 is CATASYTDTQYF. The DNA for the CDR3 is TGTGCCACTGCCTCGTACACAGATACGCAGTATTTT.

CDR3 protein: CASSTDTYYGYTF. The CDR3, as DNA: TGTGCCAGCAGTACGGACACCTACTATGGCTACACCTTC. This sequence joins TRBV28 and TRBJ1-2; D is perhaps TRBD1 (5 bases). This CDR3 region has 13 residues. Trimming cost V 5 bases and J 3 bases, with 10 bases left between them. CDR1 MDHEN and CDR2 SYDVKM come from the germline V gene.

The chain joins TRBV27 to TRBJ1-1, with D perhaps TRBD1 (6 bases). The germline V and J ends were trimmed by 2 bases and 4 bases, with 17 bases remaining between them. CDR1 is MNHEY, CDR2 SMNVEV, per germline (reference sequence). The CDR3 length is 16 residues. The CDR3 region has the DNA TGTGCCAGCAGTTTACTGCGGCAGGGGTCGGCCACTGAAGCTTTCTTT. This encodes CASSLLRQGSATEAFF.

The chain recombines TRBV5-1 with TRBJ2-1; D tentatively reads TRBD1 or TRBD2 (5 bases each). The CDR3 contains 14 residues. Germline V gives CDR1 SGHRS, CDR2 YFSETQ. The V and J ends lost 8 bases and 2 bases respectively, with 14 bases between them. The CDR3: CASSPADTYNEQFF. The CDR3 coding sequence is TGCGCCAGTTCCCCAGCGGACACCTACAATGAGCAGTTCTTC.

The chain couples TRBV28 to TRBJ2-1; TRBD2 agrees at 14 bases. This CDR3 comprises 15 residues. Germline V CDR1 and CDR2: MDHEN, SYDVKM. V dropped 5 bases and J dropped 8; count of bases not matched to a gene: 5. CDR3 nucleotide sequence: TGTGCCAGCAGTAGGGGACTAGCGGGAGTGGATGAGCAGTTCTTC. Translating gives CASSRGLAGVDEQFF.

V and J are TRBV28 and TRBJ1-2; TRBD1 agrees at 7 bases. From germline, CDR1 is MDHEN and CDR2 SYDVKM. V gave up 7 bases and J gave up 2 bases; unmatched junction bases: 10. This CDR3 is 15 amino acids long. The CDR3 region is CASNPHDRANYGYTF. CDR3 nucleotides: TGTGCCAGCAATCCCCACGACAGGGCCAACTATGGCTACACCTTC.

For the CDR3, the DNA is TGTGCCAGCAGTGACGCAGGGCCGGCCCTCCACTTT. Its translation is CASSDAGPALHF. This sequence joins TRBV2 and TRBJ1-6; a possible D gene is TRBD1 (5 bases). There are 12 residues in the CDR3. Trimming cost V 3 bases and J 14 bases, with 11 bases left between them. CDR1 is SNHLY and CDR2 is FYNNEI in the germline V gene.

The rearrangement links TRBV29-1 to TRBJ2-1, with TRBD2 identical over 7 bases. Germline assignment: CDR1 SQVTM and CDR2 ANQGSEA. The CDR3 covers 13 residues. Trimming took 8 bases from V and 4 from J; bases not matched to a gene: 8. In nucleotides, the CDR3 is TGCAGCATAAGACTAGCAACTTACAATGAGCAGTTCTTC. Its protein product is CSIRLATYNEQFF.

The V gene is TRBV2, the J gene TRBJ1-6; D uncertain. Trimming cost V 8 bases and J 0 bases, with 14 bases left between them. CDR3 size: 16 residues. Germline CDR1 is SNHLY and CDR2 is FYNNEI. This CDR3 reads CASSHPPSSYNSPLHF. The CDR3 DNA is TGTGCCAGCTCGCATCCCCCAAGCTCCTATAATTCACCCCTCCACTTT.

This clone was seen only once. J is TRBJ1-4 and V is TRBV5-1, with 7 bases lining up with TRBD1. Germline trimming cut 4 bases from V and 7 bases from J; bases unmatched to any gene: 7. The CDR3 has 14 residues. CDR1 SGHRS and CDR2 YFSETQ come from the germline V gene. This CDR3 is CASSVQGMREKLFF. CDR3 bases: TGCGCCAGCAGCGTACAGGGGATGCGTGAAAAACTGTTTTTT.

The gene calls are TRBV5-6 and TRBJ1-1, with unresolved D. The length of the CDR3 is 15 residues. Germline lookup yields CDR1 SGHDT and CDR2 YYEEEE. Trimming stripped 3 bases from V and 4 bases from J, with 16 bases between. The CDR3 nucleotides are TGTGCCAGCAGCTCCATGATCCGCGGTCCCACTGAAGCTTTCTTT. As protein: CASSSMIRGPTEAFF.

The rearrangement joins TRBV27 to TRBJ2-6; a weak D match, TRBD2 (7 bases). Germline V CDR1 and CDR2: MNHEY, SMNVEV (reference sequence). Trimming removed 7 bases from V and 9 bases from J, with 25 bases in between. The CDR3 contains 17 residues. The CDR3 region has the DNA TGTGCCAGCACTTTTCGACAGTTCGCAGGGGAGGGCAACGTCCTGACTTTC. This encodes CASTFRQFAGEGNVLTF. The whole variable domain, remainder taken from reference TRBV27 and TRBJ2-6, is EAQVTQNPRYLITVTGKKLTVTCSQNMNHEYMSWYRQDPGLGLRQIYYSMNVEVTDKGDVPEGYKVSRKEKRNFPLILESPSPNQTSLYFCASTFRQFAGEGNVLTFGAGSRLTVL.

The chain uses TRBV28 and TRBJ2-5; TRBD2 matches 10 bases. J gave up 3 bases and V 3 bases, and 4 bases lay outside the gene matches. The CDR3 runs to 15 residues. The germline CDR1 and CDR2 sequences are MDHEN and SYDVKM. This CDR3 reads CASSLVLAGEETQYF. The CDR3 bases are TGTGCCAGCAGTTTGGTGCTAGCGGGAGAAGAGACCCAGTACTTC.

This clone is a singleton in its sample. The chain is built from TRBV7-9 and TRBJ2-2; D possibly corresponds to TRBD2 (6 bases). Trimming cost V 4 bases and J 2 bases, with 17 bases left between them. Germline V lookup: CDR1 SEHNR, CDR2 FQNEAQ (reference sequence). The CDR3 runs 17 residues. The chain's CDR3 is CASSSPLTGTNTGELFF. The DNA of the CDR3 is TGTGCCAGCAGCTCTCCACTCACCGGGACTAACACCGGGGAGCTGTTTTTT. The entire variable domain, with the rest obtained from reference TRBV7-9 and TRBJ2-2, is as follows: DTGVSQNPRHKITKRGQNVTFRCDPISEHNRLYWYRQTLGQGPEFLTYFQNEAQLEKSRLLSDRFSAERPKGSFSTLEIQRTEQGDSAMYLCASSSPLTGTNTGELFFGEGSRLTVL.

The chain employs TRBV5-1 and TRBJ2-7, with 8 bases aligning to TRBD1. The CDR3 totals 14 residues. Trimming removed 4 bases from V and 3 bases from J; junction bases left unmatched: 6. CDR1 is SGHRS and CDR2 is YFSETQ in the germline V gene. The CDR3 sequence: CASSDRTGNYEQYF. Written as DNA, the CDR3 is TGCGCCAGCAGCGACCGGACAGGGAACTACGAGCAGTACTTC.

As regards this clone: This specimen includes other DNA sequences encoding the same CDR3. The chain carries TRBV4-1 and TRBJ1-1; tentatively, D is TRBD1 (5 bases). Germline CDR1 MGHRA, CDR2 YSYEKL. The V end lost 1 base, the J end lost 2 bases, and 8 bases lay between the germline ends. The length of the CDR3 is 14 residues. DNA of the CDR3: TGCGCCAGCAGCCAAGGGGACCTAAACACTGAAGCTTTCTTT. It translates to CASSQGDLNTEAFF.

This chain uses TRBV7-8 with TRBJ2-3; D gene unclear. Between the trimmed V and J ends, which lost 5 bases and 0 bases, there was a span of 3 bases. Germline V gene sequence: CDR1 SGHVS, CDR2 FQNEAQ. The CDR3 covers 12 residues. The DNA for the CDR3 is TGTGCCAGCAGCCCAAGCACAGATACGCAGTATTTT. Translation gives CASSPSTDTQYF.

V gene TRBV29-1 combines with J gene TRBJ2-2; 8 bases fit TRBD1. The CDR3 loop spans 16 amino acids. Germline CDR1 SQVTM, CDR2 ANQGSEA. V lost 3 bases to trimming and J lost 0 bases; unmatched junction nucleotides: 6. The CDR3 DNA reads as TGCAGCGTTGAGGGCAGGGGGCGATCGAACACCGGGGAGCTGTTTTTT. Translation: CSVEGRGRSNTGELFF.

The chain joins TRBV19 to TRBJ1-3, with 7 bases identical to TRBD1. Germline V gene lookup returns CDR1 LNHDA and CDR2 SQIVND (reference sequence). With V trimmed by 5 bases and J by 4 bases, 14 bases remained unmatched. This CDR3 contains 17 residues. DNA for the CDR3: TGTGCCAGTAGTCCGCCCGGACAGGCCCTGTGGGGAAACACCATATATTTT. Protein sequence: CASSPPGQALWGNTIYF.

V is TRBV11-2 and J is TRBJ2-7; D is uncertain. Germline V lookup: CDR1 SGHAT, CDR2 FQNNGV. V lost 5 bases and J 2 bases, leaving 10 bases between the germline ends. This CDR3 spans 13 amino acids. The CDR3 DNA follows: TGTGCCAGCAGCAGAGAACAAGCCTACGAGCAGTACTTC. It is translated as CASSREQAYEQYF.